One sample yielded the 17 T cell receptor beta chains listed below, sequenced in a study of T cell responses to AZD1222 COVID-19 vaccine. The method was immunoSEQ multiplex PCR; TCRdb's version includes in-frame clones alone and lacks a portion of them. This table holds about 94,000 clones, roughly 90% found once. The sequencing here drew on peripheral blood, taken 28 days after the second AZD1222 dose. The receptors were sampled from an adult who received the AZD1222 COVID-19 vaccine.

This clone was seen once. This chain connects TRBV18 to TRBJ1-1; D gene unclear. V lost 4 bases and J lost 7, with 13 bases in between. This CDR3 region has 13 residues. Germline-derived CDR1 and CDR2 are KGHSH and LQKENI. This chain's CDR3 is CASSLRSAVEAFF. The CDR3 nucleotides read TGTGCCAGCTCACTCCGAAGCGCGGTTGAAGCTTTCTTT.

The chain uses TRBV28 and TRBJ2-5, with TRBD1 identical over 7 bases. This CDR3 region has 14 residues. V shed 5 bases and J 1 base; nucleotides not matched to a gene: 4. Germline assignment: CDR1 MDHEN and CDR2 SYDVKM. The CDR3 region has the DNA TGTGCCAGCAGTGGCAGACAGGGCCAAGAGACCCAGTACTTC. Amino acid sequence: CASSGRQGQETQYF.

J is TRBJ1-5 and V is TRBV4-3; D gene uncertain. V dropped 4 bases and J dropped 1 base, with 14 bases sitting between them. The CDR3 has 16 amino acids. Germline CDR1 reads LGHNA; CDR2 reads YSLEER. CDR3 amino acids: CASSPNAPGSNQPQHF. In DNA form, the CDR3 reads TGCGCCAGCAGCCCAAATGCCCCGGGGAGCAATCAGCCCCAGCATTTT.

The rearrangement joins TRBV6-5 to TRBJ2-2; 8 bases are a match to TRBD1. Germline trimming cut 6 bases from V and 6 bases from J; bases unmatched to any gene: 9. The length of the CDR3 is 15 residues. The germline V gene encodes CDR1 MNHEY and CDR2 SVGAGI. The CDR3: CASRTARGRSGELFF. In DNA form, the CDR3 reads TGTGCCAGCAGAACGGCCAGGGGGCGATCCGGGGAGCTGTTTTTT.

By sample fraction, this clone is medium-sized. The chain links TRBV7-6 to TRBJ2-5; 9 bases line up with TRBD1. The germline gives CDR1 SGHVS, CDR2 FNYEAQ. There are 15 residues in the CDR3. V shed 6 bases and J 2 bases; nucleotides not matched to a gene: 7. CDR3 sequence: CASRYRDRVQETQYF. The CDR3 nucleotides are TGTGCCAGCAGGTACCGGGACAGGGTTCAAGAGACCCAGTACTTC.

The V and J genes are TRBV6-2 or TRBV6-3 and TRBJ2-3; D may match TRBD1 or TRBD2 (6 bases each). The CDR3 loop spans 18 amino acids. The V gene's germline CDR1 is MNHEY and CDR2 SVGEGT. V was shortened by 2 bases and J by 4 bases, with 22 bases between the two germline ends. CDR3 coding DNA: TGTGCCAGCAGTTACACACCTGGACTCCTCGGGGGCGCAGATACGCAGTATTTT. It is translated as CASSYTPGLLGGADTQYF.

The V call is TRBV5-1, the J call TRBJ1-4; D not resolved. Looked up from germline, CDR1 is SGHRS and CDR2 is YFSETQ. The CDR3 runs 15 residues. V dropped 5 bases and J dropped 3 bases, with 14 bases sitting between them. This CDR3 is CASRSMGTANEKLFF. In DNA form, the CDR3 reads TGCGCCAGCAGATCGATGGGTACAGCTAATGAAAAACTGTTTTTT.

V is TRBV7-2 and J is TRBJ1-3; unclear D gene. The V end was cut by 1 base, the J end by 0 bases, with 7 bases between. Germline V gives CDR1 SGHTA, CDR2 FQGNSA. The CDR3 extends over 15 amino acids. This chain's CDR3 is CASSLVAGSGNTIYF. CDR3 DNA sequence: TGTGCCAGCAGCTTAGTGGCGGGCTCTGGAAACACCATATATTTT. The whole variable domain, remainder taken from reference TRBV7-2 and TRBJ1-3, is GAGVSQSPSNKVTEKGKDVELRCDPISGHTALYWYRQSLGQGLEFLIYFQGNSAPDKSGLPSDRFSAERTGGSVSTLTIQRTQQEDSAVYLCASSLVAGSGNTIYFGEGSWLTVV.

The V gene is TRBV2, the J gene TRBJ2-1; D may be TRBD2 (6 bases). CDR1 is SNHLY, CDR2 FYNNEI, per germline. Trimming took 3 bases from V and 6 from J, leaving 12 bases between them. The CDR3 spans 14 residues. The CDR3 DNA reads TGTGCCAGCAGTGACACCCGGGACTCCAATGAGCAGTTCTTC. Encoded protein: CASSDTRDSNEQFF.

The gene calls are TRBV28 and TRBJ1-3; D is perhaps TRBD1 (5 bases). Looked up from germline, CDR1 is MDHEN and CDR2 is SYDVKM. This CDR3 spans 15 amino acids. V dropped 9 bases and J dropped 4 bases, with 19 bases sitting between them. The CDR3 DNA reads as TGTGCCAGTGGTGGGGGGGTAACGGAGGGAAACACCATATATTTT. This gives the protein CASGGGVTEGNTIYF.

The chain carries TRBV5-6 and TRBJ2-1; D remains ambiguous. CDR1 is SGHDT and CDR2 is YYEEEE in the germline V gene. The CDR3 has 11 amino acids. With 3 bases removed from V and 4 bases from J, the gap between germline ends came to 2 bases. CDR3 residues: CASSSYNEQFF. The CDR3 nucleotides are TGTGCCAGCAGCTCATACAATGAGCAGTTCTTC.

V is TRBV28 and J is TRBJ1-2, with 11 bases aligning to TRBD1. CDR3 size: 16 residues. Trimming cost V 5 bases and J 0 bases; bases outside gene matches: 5. CDR1 is MDHEN, CDR2 SYDVKM, per germline. This chain's CDR3 is CASSVPGQGANYGYTF. CDR3 DNA sequence: TGTGCCAGCAGTGTACCGGGACAGGGGGCTAACTATGGCTACACCTTC.

The rearrangement joins TRBV9 to TRBJ2-1, with a tentative D call TRBD2 (6 bases). CDR3 length: 17 amino acids. Germline V lookup: CDR1 SGDLS, CDR2 YYNGEE. The V and J ends lost 0 bases and 7 bases respectively, with 20 bases between them. CDR3 residues: CASSVEGGHSPRNEQFF. CDR3 in DNA: TGTGCCAGCAGCGTAGAAGGAGGGCACTCTCCGAGGAATGAGCAGTTCTTC.

The CDR3 sequence: CASSFLQGNTEAFF. Written as DNA, the CDR3 is TGTGCCAGCAGTTTCCTACAGGGGAACACTGAAGCTTTCTTT. The gene calls are TRBV27 and TRBJ1-1; a weak D match, TRBD1 (6 bases). The V end lost 3 bases, the J end lost 1 base, and 9 bases lay between the germline ends. This CDR3 has 14 amino acids. Germline loops: CDR1 MNHEY, CDR2 SMNVEV (reference sequence).

The V call is TRBV19, the J call TRBJ1-5, with 7 bases fitting TRBD1. Germline CDR1 reads LNHDA; CDR2 reads SQIVND (reference sequence). The CDR3 is 14 residues long. The V and J ends lost 7 bases and 1 base, in that order; junction bases with no gene match: 4. CDR3 sequence reads: CASKTGRSNQPQHF. The CDR3 DNA follows: TGTGCCAGTAAGACAGGGAGAAGCAATCAGCCCCAGCATTTT. Variable domain in full (rest from reference TRBV19 and TRBJ1-5): DGGITQSPKYLFRKEGQNVTLSCEQNLNHDAMYWYRQDPGQGLRLIYYSQIVNDFQKGDIAEGYSVSREKKESFPLTVTSAQKNPTAFYLCASKTGRSNQPQHFGDGTRLSIL.

This clone has just one count. This chain joins TRBV2 and TRBJ2-3; possibly TRBD2 for D (5 bases). V was cut by 6 bases and J by 5 bases, with 9 bases left in between. The CDR3 consists of 12 residues. CDR1 SNHLY and CDR2 FYNNEI come from the germline V gene. The CDR3 DNA reads as TGTGCCAGCAGGGTCGGGGTAGATACGCAGTATTTT. Encoded protein: CASRVGVDTQYF.

The rearrangement uses TRBV6-2 or TRBV6-3 and TRBJ2-1; D possibly corresponds to TRBD1 (5 bases). Germline V gene lookup returns CDR1 MNHEY and CDR2 SVGEGT. The length of the CDR3 is 16 residues. Trimming pared 6 bases from V and 2 bases from J, leaving 17 bases between. CDR3 loop: CASRPQGGRAYNEQFF. The CDR3 DNA follows: TGTGCCAGCAGACCTCAGGGTGGTCGGGCCTACAATGAGCAGTTCTTC.